The T cell receptor (beta chain) under discussion was sequenced for a study of blood T cells in healthy people across ages. In this sample, this clonotype turned up once. Alongside a J-beta primer mix, a sample-barcoded 5' primer served in a second PCR lasting roughly 6 to 11 cycles. Each cDNA was tagged by a template-switch adaptor containing 12 random nucleotides. Each CDR3 protein is one row after TCRdb ran MiXCR on the 5' RACE reads. The sample lists 850,000 to 1,100,000 distinct CDR3 sequences; approximately 38% were seen once. Sequenced sample: blood. The clonotype was recovered from a man between 18 and 29 years old in good health.

CDR3 sequence reads: CASSAGGGPNTEAFF. The CDR3 bases are TGTGCCAGCAGCGCTGGCGGGGGGCCGAACACTGAAGCTTTCTTT. The chain is built from TRBV9 and TRBJ1-1, with D tentatively TRBD1 (6 bases). Trimming left V 3 bases short and J 1 base short, with 13 bases between. Germline assignment: CDR1 SGDLS and CDR2 YYNGEE. This CDR3 region has 15 residues.